This T cell receptor (beta chain) was found in a study of blood T cells in healthy people across ages. The study, taken as a whole, reports: Versus aged donors, long-lived donors had higher diversity and more naive CD4+ cells. Older age went with lower TCR beta diversity per million T cells, in a roughly linear way.

The germline V and J ends were trimmed by 4 bases and 10 bases, with 20 bases remaining between them. This CDR3 region has 14 residues. CDR1 is SQVTM and CDR2 is ANQGSEA in the germline V gene. In its sample, this clonotype was seen once. Its antigen is unidentified. With a J-beta primer mix and a sample-barcoded 5' primer, a second PCR ran 7 to 11 cycles. TCRdb re-called the 5' RACE reads with MiXCR, one entry per CDR3 protein. The table has around 1.7 million distinct CDR3 sequences, roughly 27% seen once; the top ten hold 6.5% to 8.5%. Sequencing used blood. The receptor comes from a woman in her twenties or thirties in good health. The chain is built from TRBV29-1 and TRBJ2-1; maybe TRBD2 (5 bases). The CDR3 spells CSVAISGISYEQFF. CDR3 coding DNA: TGCAGCGTTGCCATTTCCGGGATCTCCTACGAGCAGTTCTTC.